This T cell receptor beta chain was found in a study of shared clonotypes between healthy human individuals. About this clone itself: Antigen specificity is unknown.

Only in-frame clones appear in the TCRdb table, and some are missing; sequencing was by immunoSEQ multiplex PCR. The sample shows around 2.1 million clones, about 94% of them seen only once. The CDR3 runs to 15 residues. V was clipped by 6 bases and J by 0 bases, with 14 bases between them. CDR1 and CDR2 from the germline V gene are MNHEY and SVGAGI. Study-level points and caveats: Clonotypes not shared had lower generation probabilities than those common to all four donors. Represented genetic and exposure-history diversity was restricted by having few donors.

The clonotype comes from a man between 18 and 29 years old in good health. This sequence joins TRBV6-5 and TRBJ1-1, with a weak D call TRBD1 (6 bases). Material: naive CD4+ T cells sorted from blood. As to subset: CD45RA+ positively selected. For the CDR3, the DNA is TGTGCCAGCAGATTGGACAGAAATCTGAACACTGAAGCTTTCTTT. Protein product: CASRLDRNLNTEAFF.